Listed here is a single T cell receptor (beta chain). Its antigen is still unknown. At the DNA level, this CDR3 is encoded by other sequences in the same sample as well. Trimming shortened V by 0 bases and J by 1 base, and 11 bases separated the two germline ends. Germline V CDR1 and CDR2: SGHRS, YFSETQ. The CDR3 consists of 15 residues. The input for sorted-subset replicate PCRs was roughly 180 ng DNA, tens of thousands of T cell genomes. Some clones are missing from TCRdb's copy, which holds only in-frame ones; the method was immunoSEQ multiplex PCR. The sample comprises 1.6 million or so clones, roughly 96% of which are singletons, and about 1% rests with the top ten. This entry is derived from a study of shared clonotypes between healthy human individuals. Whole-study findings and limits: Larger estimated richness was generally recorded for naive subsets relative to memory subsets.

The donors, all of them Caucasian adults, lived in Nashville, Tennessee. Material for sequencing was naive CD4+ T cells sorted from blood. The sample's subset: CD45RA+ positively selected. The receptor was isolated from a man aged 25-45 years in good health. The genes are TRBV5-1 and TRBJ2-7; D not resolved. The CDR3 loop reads CASSLVLAGSYEQYF. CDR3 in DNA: TGCGCCAGCAGCTTGGTCCTCGCCGGGTCCTACGAGCAGTACTTC.